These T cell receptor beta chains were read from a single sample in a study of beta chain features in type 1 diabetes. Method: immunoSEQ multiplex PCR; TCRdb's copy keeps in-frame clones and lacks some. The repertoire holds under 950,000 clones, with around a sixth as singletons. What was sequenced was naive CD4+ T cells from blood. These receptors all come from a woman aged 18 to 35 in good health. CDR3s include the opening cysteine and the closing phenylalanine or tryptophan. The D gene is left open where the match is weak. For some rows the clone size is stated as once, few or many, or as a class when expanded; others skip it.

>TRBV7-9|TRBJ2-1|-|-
CASSLVDPEDNEQFF
TGTGCCAGCAGCTTAGTGGATCCAGAGGACAATGAGCAGTTCTTC
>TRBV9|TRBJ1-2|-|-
CASSVEGRGGLGYTF
TGTGCCAGCAGCGTAGAGGGCAGAGGGGGTTTGGGCTACACCTTC
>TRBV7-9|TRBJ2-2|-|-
CASSLDIPGELFF
TGTGCCAGCAGCTTAGACATCCCCGGGGAGCTGTTTTTT
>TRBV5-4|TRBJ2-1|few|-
CASNLGGSSYNEQFF
TGTGCCAGCAACCTAGGGGGTTCCTCCTACAATGAGCAGTTCTTC
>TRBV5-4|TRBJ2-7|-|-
CASSPSSGRGHEQYF
TGTGCCAGCAGCCCCTCTAGCGGTAGGGGGCACGAGCAGTACTTC
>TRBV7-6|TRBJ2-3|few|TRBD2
CASSLLNLLAGVSRDTQYF
TGTGCCAGCAGCTTGCTTAACCTTCTAGCGGGAGTTAGTAGAGATACGCAGTATTTT
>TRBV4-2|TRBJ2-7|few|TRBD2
CASSQDWLAGVSEQYF
TGTGCCAGCAGCCAAGACTGGCTAGCGGGTGTCAGCGAGCAGTACTTC
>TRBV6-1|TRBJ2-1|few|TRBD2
CASKEGAGSYNEQFF
TGTGCCAGCAAAGAAGGAGCGGGATCCTACAATGAGCAGTTCTTC
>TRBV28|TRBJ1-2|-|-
CASGSGPYGYTF
TGTGCCAGCGGGTCGGGGCCCTATGGCTACACCTTC
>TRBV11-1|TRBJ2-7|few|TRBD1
CASSFMDRGNEQYF
TGTGCCAGCAGCTTCATGGACAGGGGCAACGAGCAGTACTTC
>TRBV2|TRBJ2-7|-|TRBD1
CASRDSGQGAYEQYF
TGTGCCAGCAGAGATTCGGGACAGGGGGCCTACGAGCAGTACTTC
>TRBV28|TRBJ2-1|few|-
CASSLLKREQFF
TGTGCCAGCAGTTTATTGAAGCGTGAGCAGTTCTTC
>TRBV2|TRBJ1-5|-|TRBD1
CASRTGDSPNQPQHF
TGTGCCAGCAGGACAGGGGACTCCCCCAATCAGCCCCAGCATTTT
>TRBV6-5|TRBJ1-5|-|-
CASSPQVSNQPQHF
TGTGCCAGCAGTCCCCAAGTTAGCAATCAGCCCCAGCATTTT
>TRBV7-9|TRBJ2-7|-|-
CASSLRVGLDEQYF
TGTGCCAGCAGCTTACGGGTAGGGTTGGACGAGCAGTACTTC
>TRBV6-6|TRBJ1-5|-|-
CASSYWSGQPQHF
TGTGCCAGCAGTTACTGGTCGGGTCAGCCCCAGCATTTT
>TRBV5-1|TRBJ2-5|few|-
CASSFTPETQYF
TGCGCCAGCAGCTTCACCCCAGAGACCCAGTACTTC
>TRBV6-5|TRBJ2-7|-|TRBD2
CASSYSKAGGYEQYF
TGTGCCAGCAGTTACTCGAAGGCGGGGGGCTACGAGCAGTACTTC
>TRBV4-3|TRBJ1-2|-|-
CASSQREGVRYGYTF
TGCGCCAGCAGCCAAAGGGAGGGTGTGAGGTATGGCTACACCTTC
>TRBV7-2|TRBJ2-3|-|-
CASRQYMVDTQYF
TGTGCCAGCAGGCAGTACATGGTCGATACGCAGTATTTT
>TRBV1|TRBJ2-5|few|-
CTSRRDRQRLETQYF
TGCACCAGCCGCAGGGACAGGCAGAGGCTGGAGACCCAGTACTTC
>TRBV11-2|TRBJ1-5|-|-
CASSMTGPTQPQHF
TGTGCCAGCAGCATGACCGGACCCACCCAGCCCCAGCATTTT
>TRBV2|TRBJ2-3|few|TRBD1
CASMVEQGTSQYF
TGTGCCAGTATGGTAGAACAGGGGACATCGCAGTATTTT
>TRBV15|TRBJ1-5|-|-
CATSRDNQPQHF
TGTGCCACCAGCAGAGATAATCAGCCCCAGCATTTT
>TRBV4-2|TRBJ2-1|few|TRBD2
CASSQASGTVYNEQFF
TGTGCCAGCAGCCAAGCGAGCGGGACGGTCTACAATGAGCAGTTCTTC
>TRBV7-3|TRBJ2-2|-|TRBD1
CASSLMGTGNTGELFF
TGTGCCAGCAGCCTAATGGGGACAGGGAACACCGGGGAGCTGTTTTTT
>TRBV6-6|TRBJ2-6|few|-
CASSYVMSGANVLTF
TGTGCCAGCAGTTATGTTATGTCTGGGGCCAACGTCCTGACTTTC
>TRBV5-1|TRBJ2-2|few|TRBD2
CASSWTSASPGELFF
TGCGCCAGCAGCTGGACTAGCGCCTCCCCCGGGGAGCTGTTTTTT
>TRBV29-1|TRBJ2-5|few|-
CSVGRRVRGETQYF
TGCAGCGTTGGACGCAGGGTTAGGGGGGAGACCCAGTACTTC
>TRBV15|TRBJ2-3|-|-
CATSSSPTVTDTQYF
TGTGCCACCAGCAGTTCGCCGACTGTCACAGATACGCAGTATTTT
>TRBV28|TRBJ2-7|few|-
CASRHLRGYEQYF
TGTGCCAGCAGACACCTAAGAGGCTACGAGCAGTACTTC
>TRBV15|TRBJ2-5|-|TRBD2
CATNRRLAGGQETQYF
TGTGCCACCAACCGAAGACTAGCGGGAGGACAAGAGACCCAGTACTTC
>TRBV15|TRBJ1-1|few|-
CATSRGGDTEAFF
TGTGCCACCAGCAGAGGGGGGGACACTGAAGCTTTCTTT
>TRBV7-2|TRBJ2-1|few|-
CASSLVGGDYNEQFF
TGTGCCAGCAGCTTAGTAGGGGGAGACTACAATGAGCAGTTCTTC
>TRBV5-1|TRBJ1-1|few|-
CASGPSGDTEAFF
TGCGCCAGCGGCCCGAGTGGAGACACTGAAGCTTTCTTT
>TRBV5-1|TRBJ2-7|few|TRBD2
CASSPAGGYTYEQYF
TGCGCCAGCAGCCCGGCGGGGGGCTACACCTACGAGCAGTACTTC
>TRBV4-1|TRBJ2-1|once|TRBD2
CASSQEVRNSGSSRGQFF
TGCGCCAGCAGCCAAGAAGTCCGGAATAGCGGGAGTTCGAGGGGGCAGTTCTTC
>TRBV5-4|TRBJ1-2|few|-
CASSRSPTQGYTF
TGCGCCAGCAGCCGATCACCCACCCAAGGCTACACCTTC
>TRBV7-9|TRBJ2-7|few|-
CASSLEGGGHEQYF
TGTGCCAGCAGCTTAGAAGGAGGGGGGCACGAGCAGTACTTC
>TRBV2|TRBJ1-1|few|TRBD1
CASRRDRGGTEAFF
TGTGCCAGCAGACGAGACAGGGGAGGGACTGAAGCTTTCTTT
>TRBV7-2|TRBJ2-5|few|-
CASSPRVGQETQYF
TGTGCCAGCAGCCCTAGGGTGGGTCAAGAGACCCAGTACTTC
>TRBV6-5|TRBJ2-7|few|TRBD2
CASTGLAGEQYF
TGTGCCAGCACCGGCCTAGCGGGTGAGCAGTACTTC
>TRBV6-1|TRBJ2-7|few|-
CASRMTGTSYEQYF
TGTGCCAGCAGAATGACAGGGACTTCCTACGAGCAGTACTTC
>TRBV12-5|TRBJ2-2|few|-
CASGLSGGTGELFF
TGTGCTAGTGGTTTGTCCGGCGGCACCGGGGAGCTGTTTTTT
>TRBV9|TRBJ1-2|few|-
CASSRPGTRYGYTF
TGTGCCAGCAGCCGACCCGGGACTCGCTATGGCTACACCTTC
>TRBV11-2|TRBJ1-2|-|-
CASSLEVRRGYGYTF
TGTGCCAGCAGCTTAGAGGTCCGGAGGGGGTATGGCTACACCTTC
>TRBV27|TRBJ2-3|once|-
CASSLYLPRTSTDTQYF
TGTGCCAGCAGTTTATATCTCCCCCGGACTAGCACAGATACGCAGTATTTT
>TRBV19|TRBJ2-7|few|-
CASDPDRKGGEQYF
TGTGCCAGTGACCCGGACAGAAAAGGAGGCGAGCAGTACTTC
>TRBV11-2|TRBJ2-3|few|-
CASSSSTSTDTQYF
TGTGCCAGCAGCTCCTCAACGTCCACAGATACGCAGTATTTT
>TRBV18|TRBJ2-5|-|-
CASSPPGGETQYF
TGTGCCAGCTCACCACCGGGTGGCGAGACCCAGTACTTC
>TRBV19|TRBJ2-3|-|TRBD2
CASRMGGRAVDTQYF
TGTGCCAGTAGGATGGGCGGGAGGGCCGTAGATACGCAGTATTTT
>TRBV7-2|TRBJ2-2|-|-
CASSLLGARDTGELFF
TGTGCCAGCAGCTTACTCGGGGCCCGGGACACCGGGGAGCTGTTTTTT
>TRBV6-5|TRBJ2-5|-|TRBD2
CASSSGGGRRETQYF
TGTGCCAGCAGCTCCGGCGGCGGGAGGCGGGAGACCCAGTACTTC
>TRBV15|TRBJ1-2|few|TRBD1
CATSRDLLTDRHF
TGTGCCACCAGCAGAGATTTATTAACGGACAGGCACTTC